These T cell receptor beta chains were read from a single sample in a study of T-cell reconstitution after alpha-beta-depleted transplantation in children. TCRdb reprocessed the PCR reads with MiXCR, giving one entry per CDR3 protein. Of roughly 220,000 distinct CDR3 sequences in the sample, 9.7% were seen once. Sample: PBMCs from the stem cell graft donor, taken from the stem cell graft. These receptors were obtained from a human donor who donated a stem cell graft to a child with SCID. Each CDR3 is given without its conserved first and last residue.

length,V,J,CDR3
13,TRBV5-1,TRBJ1-1,ASNPRGARDTEAF
14,TRBV7-6,TRBJ2-3,ASSLGPAHGTDTQY
13,TRBV12-3/TRBV12-4,TRBJ2-5,ASSLAGGLQETQY
15,TRBV7-2,TRBJ2-1,ASSFLGARDWHNEQF
14,TRBV5-1,TRBJ2-3,ASSTGGTESTDTQY
10,TRBV2,TRBJ2-3,ASSFEEGSHN
15,TRBV20-1,TRBJ2-5,SAREATSGGPPETQY
12,TRBV7-2,TRBJ1-2,ASSSQGDRPGYT
15,TRBV11-2,TRBJ1-4,ASSLGGGDRVDEKLF
14,TRBV5-6,TRBJ2-3,ASSLTSGGSTDTQY
16,TRBV11-2,TRBJ2-2,ASSLRDRPFSNTGELF
13,TRBV5-1,TRBJ1-1,ASSLVYRESTEAF
12,TRBV6-5,TRBJ1-6,ASSRDTQLFALH
13,TRBV27,TRBJ2-1,ASSLGQNPYNEQF
15,TRBV6-1,TRBJ1-3,ASSEARVAGRRNTIY
11,TRBV29-1,TRBJ2-1,SAPTTTYHEQF
13,TRBV6-2/TRBV6-3,TRBJ2-2,ASSLTGGGTGELF
17,TRBV12-3/TRBV12-4,TRBJ1-4,ASSFVLSLQGARGEKLF
12,TRBV20-1,TRBJ2-7,SAEPGQGSYEQY
13,TRBV5-6,TRBJ1-1,ASSPFPEANTEAF
14,TRBV4-1,TRBJ1-5,ASSHGRGFKNQPQH
12,TRBV2,TRBJ2-3,ASSRQGITDTQY
13,TRBV12-3/TRBV12-4,TRBJ1-6,ASSFRTGANSPLH
12,TRBV5-1,TRBJ1-3,ASRPGTGGNTIY
13,TRBV15,TRBJ1-6,ATSRDPDPNSPLH
14,TRBV12-3/TRBV12-4,TRBJ1-2,ASSPRGGGPVGGYT
14,TRBV5-1,TRBJ1-1,ASSWGTGAMNTEAF
13,TRBV28,TRBJ1-6,ASSLLTGSASPLH
15,TRBV24-1,TRBJ2-6,ATSDPRLYSGANVLT
13,TRBV18,TRBJ1-2,ASSPRTGSQDGYT
13,TRBV18,TRBJ2-1,ASSGDRGGREEQF
12,TRBV12-3/TRBV12-4,TRBJ1-6,ASSPGPWDSPLH
15,TRBV4-2,TRBJ1-2,ASSQESARGPHYGYT
12,TRBV15,TRBJ1-1,ATSRGLQGREAF
14,TRBV9,TRBJ1-2,ASSASRQGRNYGYT
16,TRBV6-5,TRBJ1-2,ASSYSGTGERSNYGYT
12,TRBV20-1,TRBJ1-5,SARVGVSNQPQH
19,TRBV19,TRBJ1-5,ASSIDWGRGMDPLANQPQH
15,TRBV5-1,TRBJ1-6,ASSLEGGSSYNSPLH
15,TRBV5-6,TRBJ1-5,ASSFTLRGLSNQPQH
10,TRBV29-1,TRBJ2-5,SARQGQETQY
13,TRBV30,TRBJ2-1,AWTYPGLAEDEQF